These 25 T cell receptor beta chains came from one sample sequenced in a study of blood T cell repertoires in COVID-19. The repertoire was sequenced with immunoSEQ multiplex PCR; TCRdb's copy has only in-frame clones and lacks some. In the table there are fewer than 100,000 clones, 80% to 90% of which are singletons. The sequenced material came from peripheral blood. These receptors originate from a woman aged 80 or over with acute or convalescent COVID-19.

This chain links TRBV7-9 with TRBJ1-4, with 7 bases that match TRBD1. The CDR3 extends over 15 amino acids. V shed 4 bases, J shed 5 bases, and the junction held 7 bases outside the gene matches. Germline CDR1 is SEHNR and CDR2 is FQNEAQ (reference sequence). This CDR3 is CASSYPTGRNEKLFF. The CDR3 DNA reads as TGTGCCAGCAGCTACCCGACAGGGAGGAATGAAAAACTGTTTTTT.

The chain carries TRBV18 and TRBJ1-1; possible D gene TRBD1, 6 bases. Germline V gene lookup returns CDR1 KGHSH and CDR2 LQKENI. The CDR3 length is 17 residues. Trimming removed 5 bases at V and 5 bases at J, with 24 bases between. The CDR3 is CASSSSLRQDTRTEAFF. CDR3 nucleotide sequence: TGTGCCAGCTCATCGTCTCTACGACAGGATACGAGAACTGAAGCTTTCTTT.

In DNA form, the CDR3 reads TGCGCCAGCAGCTCCGCTACCATGAACACTGAAGCTTTCTTT. This encodes CASSSATMNTEAFF. The rearrangement joins TRBV4-1 to TRBJ1-1; D is unclear. This CDR3 comprises 14 residues. Deletions cut 5 bases from V and 0 bases from J, with 10 bases between. Germline loops: CDR1 MGHRA, CDR2 YSYEKL.

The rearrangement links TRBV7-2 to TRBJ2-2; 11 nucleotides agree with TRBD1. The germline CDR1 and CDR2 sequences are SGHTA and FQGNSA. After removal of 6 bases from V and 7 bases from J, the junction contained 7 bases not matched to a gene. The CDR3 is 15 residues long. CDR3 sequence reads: CASSWGTGGNGELFF. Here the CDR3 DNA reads TGTGCCAGCAGTTGGGGGACAGGGGGGAACGGGGAGCTGTTTTTT.

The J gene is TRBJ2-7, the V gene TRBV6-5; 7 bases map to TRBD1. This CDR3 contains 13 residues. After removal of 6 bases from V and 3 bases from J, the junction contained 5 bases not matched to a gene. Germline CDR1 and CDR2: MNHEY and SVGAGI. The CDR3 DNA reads TGTGCCAGCAGGCGATGGGACAGCTACGAGCAGTACTTC. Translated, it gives CASRRWDSYEQYF.

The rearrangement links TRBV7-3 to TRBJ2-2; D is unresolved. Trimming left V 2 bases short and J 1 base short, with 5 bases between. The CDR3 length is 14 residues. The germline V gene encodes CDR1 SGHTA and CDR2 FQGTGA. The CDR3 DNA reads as TGTGCCAGCAGCTTACCAGGGAACACCGGGGAGCTGTTTTTT. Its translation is CASSLPGNTGELFF.

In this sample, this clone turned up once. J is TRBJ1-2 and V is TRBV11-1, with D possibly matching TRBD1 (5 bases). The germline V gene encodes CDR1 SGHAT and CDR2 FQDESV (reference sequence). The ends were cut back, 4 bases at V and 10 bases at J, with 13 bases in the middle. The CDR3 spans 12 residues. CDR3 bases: TGTGCCAGCAGCTCACCGGGACTGCCCTACACCTTC. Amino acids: CASSSPGLPYTF.

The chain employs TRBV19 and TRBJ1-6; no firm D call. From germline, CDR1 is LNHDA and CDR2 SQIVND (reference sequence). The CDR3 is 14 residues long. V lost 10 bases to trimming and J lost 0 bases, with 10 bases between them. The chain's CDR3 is CATAVSSYNSPLHF. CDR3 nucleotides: TGTGCCACCGCCGTGAGCTCCTATAATTCACCCCTCCACTTT.

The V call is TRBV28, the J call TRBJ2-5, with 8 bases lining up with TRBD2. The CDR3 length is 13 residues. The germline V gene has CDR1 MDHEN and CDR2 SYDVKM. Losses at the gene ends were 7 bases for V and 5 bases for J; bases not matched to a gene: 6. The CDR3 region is CASTTGGRETQYF. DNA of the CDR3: TGTGCCAGCACGACGGGGGGGCGGGAGACCCAGTACTTC.

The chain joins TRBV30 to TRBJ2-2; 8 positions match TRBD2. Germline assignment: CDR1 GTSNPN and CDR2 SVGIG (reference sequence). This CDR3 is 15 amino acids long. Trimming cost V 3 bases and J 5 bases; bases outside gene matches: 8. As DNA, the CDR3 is TGTGCCTGGAGGGTCAGCGGGAGTGGGACCGGGGAGCTGTTTTTT. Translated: CAWRVSGSGTGELFF.

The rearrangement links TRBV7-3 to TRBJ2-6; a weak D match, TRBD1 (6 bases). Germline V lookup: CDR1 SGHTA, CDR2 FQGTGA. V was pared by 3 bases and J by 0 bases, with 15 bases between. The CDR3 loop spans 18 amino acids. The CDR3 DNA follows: TGTGCCAGCAGCTTCCCCTCGACAGGTAGCTCTGGGGCCAACGTCCTGACTTTC. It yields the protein CASSFPSTGSSGANVLTF.

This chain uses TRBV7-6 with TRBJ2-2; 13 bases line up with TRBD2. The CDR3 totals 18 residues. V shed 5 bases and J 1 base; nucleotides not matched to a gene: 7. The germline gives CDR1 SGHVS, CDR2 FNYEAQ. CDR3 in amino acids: CASSPGLAGDLNTGELFF. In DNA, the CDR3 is TGTGCCAGCAGCCCCGGACTAGCGGGGGATTTGAACACCGGGGAGCTGTTTTTT.

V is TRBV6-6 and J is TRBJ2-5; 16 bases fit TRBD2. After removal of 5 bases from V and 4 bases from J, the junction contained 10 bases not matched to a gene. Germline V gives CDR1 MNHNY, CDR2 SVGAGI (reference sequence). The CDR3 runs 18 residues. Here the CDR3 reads CASSPTGTSGGARETQYF. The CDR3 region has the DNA TGTGCCAGCAGTCCGACCGGGACTAGCGGGGGGGCAAGAGAGACCCAGTACTTC.

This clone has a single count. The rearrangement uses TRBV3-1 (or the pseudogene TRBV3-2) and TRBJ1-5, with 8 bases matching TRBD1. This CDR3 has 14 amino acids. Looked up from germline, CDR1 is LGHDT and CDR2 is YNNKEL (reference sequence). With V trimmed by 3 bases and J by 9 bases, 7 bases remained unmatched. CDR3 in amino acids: CASSQGRGRLPQHF. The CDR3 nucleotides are TGTGCCAGCAGCCAGGGCAGGGGGCGGCTGCCCCAGCATTTT.

In DNA form, the CDR3 reads TGTGCCAGCTCGACCACGGGACAAAGTCGGGAAAAACTGTTTTTT. Amino acid sequence: CASSTTGQSREKLFF. The rearrangement joins TRBV18 to TRBJ1-4; possible D gene TRBD1, 6 bases. Germline loops: CDR1 KGHSH, CDR2 LQKENI. CDR3 length equals 15 residues. The ends were cut back, 6 bases at V and 8 bases at J, with 19 bases in the middle.

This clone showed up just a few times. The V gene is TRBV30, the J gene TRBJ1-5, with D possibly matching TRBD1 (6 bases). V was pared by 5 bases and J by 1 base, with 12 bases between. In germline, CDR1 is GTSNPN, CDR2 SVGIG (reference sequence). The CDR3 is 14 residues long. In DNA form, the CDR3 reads TGTGCCTGGTCTCAGGGGATGAGCAATCAGCCCCAGCATTTT. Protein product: CAWSQGMSNQPQHF.

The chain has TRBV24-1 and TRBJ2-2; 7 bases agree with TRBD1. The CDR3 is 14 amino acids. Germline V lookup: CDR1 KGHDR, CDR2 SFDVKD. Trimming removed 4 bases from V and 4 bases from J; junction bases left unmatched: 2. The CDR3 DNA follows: TGTGCCACCAGTGAACAGGGGACCACCGGGGAGCTGTTTTTT. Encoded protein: CATSEQGTTGELFF.

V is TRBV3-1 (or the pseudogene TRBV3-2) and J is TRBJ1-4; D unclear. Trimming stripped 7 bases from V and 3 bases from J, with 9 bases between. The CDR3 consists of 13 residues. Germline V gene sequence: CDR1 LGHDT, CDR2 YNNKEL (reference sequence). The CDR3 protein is CASITRSNEKLFF. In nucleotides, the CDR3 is TGTGCCAGCATCACCAGATCTAATGAAAAACTGTTTTTT.

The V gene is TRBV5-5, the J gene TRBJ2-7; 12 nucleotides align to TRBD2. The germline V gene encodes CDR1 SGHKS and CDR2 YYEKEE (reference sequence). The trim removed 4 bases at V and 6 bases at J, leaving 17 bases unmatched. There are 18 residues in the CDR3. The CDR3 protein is CASSHVEPQILAGGEQYF. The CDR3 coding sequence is TGTGCCAGCAGCCATGTTGAGCCCCAAATACTAGCGGGAGGCGAGCAGTACTTC. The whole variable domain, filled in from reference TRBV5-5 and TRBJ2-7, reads DAGVTQSPTHLIKTRGQQVTLRCSPISGHKSVSWYQQVLGQGPQFIFQYYEKEERGRGNFPDRFSARQFPNYSSELNVNALLLGDSALYLCASSHVEPQILAGGEQYFGPGTRLTVT.

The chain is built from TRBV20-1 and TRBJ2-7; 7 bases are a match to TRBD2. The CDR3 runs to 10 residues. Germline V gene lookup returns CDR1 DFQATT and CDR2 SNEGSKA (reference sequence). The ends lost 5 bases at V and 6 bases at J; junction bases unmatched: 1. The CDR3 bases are TGCAGTGCTGGGAGGGGCGAGCAGTACTTC. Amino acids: CSAGRGEQYF.

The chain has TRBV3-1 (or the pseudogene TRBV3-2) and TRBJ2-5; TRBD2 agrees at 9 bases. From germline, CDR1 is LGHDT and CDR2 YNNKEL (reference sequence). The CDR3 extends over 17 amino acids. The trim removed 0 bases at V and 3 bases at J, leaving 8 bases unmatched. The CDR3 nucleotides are TGTGCCAGCAGCCAAGATTGGGCGGGGGGGCTAGAAGAGACCCAGTACTTC. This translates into CASSQDWAGGLEETQYF.

The CDR3 loop is CASRSGTSGYEQYF. Written as DNA, the CDR3 is TGCGCCAGCAGATCCGGGACTAGCGGTTACGAGCAGTACTTC. This chain links TRBV10-2 with TRBJ2-7; 11 bases are a match to TRBD2. Germline lookup yields CDR1 WSHSY and CDR2 SAAADI. This CDR3 has 14 amino acids. Trimming cost V 6 bases and J 4 bases; bases outside gene matches: 5.

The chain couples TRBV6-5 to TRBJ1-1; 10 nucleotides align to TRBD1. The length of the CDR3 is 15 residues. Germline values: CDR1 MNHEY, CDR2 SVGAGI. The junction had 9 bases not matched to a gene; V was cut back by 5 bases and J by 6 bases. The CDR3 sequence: CASSNSGTGEPEAFF. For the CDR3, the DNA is TGTGCCAGCAGTAATTCCGGGACAGGGGAACCTGAAGCTTTCTTT.

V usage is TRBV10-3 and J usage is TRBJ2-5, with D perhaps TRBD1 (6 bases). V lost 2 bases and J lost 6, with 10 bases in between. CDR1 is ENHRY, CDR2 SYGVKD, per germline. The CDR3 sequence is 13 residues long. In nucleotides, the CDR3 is TGTGCCATCAGTGAGCGTCAGGGGCAGACCCAGTACTTC. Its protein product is CAISERQGQTQYF.

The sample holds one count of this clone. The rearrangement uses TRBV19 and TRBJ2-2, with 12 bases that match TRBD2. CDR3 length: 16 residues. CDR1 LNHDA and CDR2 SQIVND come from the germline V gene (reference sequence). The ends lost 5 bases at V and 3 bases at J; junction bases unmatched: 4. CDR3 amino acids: CASSRLAGAYTGELFF. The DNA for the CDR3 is TGTGCCAGTAGTCGACTAGCGGGAGCTTACACCGGGGAGCTGTTTTTT.